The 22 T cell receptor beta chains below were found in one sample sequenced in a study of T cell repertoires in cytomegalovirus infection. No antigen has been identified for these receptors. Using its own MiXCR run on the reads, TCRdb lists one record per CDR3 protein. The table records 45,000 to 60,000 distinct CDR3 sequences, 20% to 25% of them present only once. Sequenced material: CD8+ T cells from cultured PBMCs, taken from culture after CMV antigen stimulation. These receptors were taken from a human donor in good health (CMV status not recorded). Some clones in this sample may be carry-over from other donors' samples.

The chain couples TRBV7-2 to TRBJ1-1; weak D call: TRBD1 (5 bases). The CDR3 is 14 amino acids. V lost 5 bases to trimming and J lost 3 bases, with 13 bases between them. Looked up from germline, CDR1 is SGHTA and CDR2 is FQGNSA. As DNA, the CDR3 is TGTGCCAGCAGCCCAGGGACGGACTACACTGAAGCTTTCTTT. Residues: CASSPGTDYTEAFF.

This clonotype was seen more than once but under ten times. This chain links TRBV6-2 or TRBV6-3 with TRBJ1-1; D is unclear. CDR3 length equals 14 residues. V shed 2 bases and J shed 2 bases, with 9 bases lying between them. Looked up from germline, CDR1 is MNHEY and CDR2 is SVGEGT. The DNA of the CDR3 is TGTGCCAGCAGTTACCTGGATTATAACACTGAAGCTTTCTTT. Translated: CASSYLDYNTEAFF.

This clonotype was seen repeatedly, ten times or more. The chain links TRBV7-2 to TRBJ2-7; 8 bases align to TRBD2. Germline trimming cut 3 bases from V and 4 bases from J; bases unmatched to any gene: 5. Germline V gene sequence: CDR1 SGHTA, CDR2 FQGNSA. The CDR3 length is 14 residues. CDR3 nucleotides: TGTGCCAGCAGCTTGACTACTAGCGGTTACGAGCAGTACTTC. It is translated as CASSLTTSGYEQYF.

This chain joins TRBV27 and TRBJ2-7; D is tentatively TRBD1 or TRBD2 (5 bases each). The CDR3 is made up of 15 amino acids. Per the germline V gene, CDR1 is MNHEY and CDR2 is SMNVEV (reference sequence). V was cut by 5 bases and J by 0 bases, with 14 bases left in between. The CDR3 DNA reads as TGTGCCAGCAGTCGTAGGGGCGGGCCCTCCTACGAGCAGTACTTC. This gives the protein CASSRRGGPSYEQYF.

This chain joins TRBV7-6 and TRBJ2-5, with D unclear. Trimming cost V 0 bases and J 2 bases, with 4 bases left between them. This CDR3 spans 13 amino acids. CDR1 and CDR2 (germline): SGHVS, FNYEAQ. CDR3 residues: CASSLAIQETQYF. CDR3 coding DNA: TGTGCCAGCAGCTTAGCAATACAAGAGACCCAGTACTTC.

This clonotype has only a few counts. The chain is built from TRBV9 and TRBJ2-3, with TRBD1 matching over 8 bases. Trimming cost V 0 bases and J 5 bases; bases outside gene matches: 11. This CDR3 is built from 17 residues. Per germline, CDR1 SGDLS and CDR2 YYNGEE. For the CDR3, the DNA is TGTGCCAGCAGCGTAGAGGTGGGACAGGATTATGGAGATACGCAGTATTTT. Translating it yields CASSVEVGQDYGDTQYF.

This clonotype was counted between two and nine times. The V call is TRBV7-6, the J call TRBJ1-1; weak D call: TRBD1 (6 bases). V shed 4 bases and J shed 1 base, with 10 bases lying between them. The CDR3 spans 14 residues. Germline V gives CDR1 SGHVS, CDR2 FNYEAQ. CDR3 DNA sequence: TGTGCCAGCAGCTCCCTGACAGGGAACACTGAAGCTTTCTTT. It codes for CASSSLTGNTEAFF. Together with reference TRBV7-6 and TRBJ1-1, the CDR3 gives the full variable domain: GAGVSQSPRYKVTKRGQDVALRCDPISGHVSLYWYRQALGQGPEFLTYFNYEAQQDKSGLPNDRFSAERPEGSISTLTIQRTEQRDSAMYRCASSSLTGNTEAFFGQGTRLTVV.

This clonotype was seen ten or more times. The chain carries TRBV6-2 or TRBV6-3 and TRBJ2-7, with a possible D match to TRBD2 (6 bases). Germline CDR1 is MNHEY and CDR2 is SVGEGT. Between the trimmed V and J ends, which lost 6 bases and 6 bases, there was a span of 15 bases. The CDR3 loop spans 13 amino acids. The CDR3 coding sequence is TGTGCCAGCAGCGAGGCGGGACGACTCGAGCAGTACTTC. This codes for CASSEAGRLEQYF.

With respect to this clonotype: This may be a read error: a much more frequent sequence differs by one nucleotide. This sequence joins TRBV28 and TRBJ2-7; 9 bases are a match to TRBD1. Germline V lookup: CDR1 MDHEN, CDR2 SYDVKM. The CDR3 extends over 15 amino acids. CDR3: CVSRIQTGGSYEQYF. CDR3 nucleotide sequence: TGTGTCAGCAGAATACAGACAGGGGGCTCCTACGAGCAGTACTTC.

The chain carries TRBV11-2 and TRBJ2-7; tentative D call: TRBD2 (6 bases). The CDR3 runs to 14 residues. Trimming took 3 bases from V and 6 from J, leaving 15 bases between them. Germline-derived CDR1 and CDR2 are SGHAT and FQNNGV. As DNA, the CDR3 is TGTGCCAGCAGCTTCGACCGTTGGAGGGTCGAGCAGTACTTC. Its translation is CASSFDRWRVEQYF.

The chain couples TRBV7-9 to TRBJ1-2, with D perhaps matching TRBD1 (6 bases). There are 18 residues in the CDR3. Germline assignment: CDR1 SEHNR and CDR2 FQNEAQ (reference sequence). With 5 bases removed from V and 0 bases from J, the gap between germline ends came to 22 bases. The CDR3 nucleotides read TGTGCCAGCAGCAGAGATGCAGGGGATAGGAGGCCTAACTATGGCTACACCTTC. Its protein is CASSRDAGDRRPNYGYTF. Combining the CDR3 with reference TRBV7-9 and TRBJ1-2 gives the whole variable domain DTGVSQNPRHKITKRGQNVTFRCDPISEHNRLYWYRQTLGQGPEFLTYFQNEAQLEKSRLLSDRFSAERPKGSFSTLEIQRTEQGDSAMYLCASSRDAGDRRPNYGYTFGSGTRLTVV.

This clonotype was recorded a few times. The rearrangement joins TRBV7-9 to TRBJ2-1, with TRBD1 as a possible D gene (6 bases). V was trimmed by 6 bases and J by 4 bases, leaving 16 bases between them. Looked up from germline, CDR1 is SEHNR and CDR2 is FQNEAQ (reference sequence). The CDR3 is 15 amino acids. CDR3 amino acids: CASRPPDRYYNEQFF. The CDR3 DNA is TGTGCCAGCAGACCCCCCGACAGGTATTACAATGAGCAGTTCTTC.

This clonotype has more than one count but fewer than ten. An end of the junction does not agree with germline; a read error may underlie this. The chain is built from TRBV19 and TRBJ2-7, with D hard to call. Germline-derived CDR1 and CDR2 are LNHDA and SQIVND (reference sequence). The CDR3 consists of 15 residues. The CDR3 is CASSIGLGSAYEQYF. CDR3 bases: TGTGCAAGTAGTATAGGTTTGGGCAGTGCCTACGAGCAGTACTTC.

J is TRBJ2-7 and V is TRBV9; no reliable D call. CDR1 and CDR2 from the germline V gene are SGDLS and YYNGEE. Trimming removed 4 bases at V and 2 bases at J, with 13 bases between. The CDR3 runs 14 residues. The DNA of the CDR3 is TGTGCCAGCAGCCCCCGGCACAGAGCCTACGAGCAGTACTTC. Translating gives CASSPRHRAYEQYF.

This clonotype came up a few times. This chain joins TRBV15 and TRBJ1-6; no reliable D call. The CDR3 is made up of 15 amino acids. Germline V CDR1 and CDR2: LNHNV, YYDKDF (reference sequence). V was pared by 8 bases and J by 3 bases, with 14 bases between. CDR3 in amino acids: CATRSERNYNSPLHF. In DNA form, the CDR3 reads TGTGCCACCCGTTCGGAGAGAAACTATAATTCACCCCTCCACTTT.

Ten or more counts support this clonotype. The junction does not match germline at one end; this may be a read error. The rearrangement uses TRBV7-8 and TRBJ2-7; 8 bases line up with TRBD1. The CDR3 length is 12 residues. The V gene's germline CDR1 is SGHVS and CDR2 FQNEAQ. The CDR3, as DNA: TGTGCCAGCAGCTTATGGGACAGGCCTGACAAATTC. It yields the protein CASSLWDRPDKF.

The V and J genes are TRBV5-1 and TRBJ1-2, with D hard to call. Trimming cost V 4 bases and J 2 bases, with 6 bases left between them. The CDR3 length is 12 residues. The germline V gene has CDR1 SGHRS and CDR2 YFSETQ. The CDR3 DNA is TGCGCCAGCAGCGTGGACAACTATGGCTACACCTTC. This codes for CASSVDNYGYTF.

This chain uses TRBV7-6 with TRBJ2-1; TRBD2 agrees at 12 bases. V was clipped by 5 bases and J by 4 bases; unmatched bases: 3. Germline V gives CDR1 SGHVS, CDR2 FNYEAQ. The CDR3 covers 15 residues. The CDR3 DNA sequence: TGTGCCAGCAGCCGAGGGACTAGCGGGTACAATGAGCAGTTCTTC. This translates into CASSRGTSGYNEQFF.

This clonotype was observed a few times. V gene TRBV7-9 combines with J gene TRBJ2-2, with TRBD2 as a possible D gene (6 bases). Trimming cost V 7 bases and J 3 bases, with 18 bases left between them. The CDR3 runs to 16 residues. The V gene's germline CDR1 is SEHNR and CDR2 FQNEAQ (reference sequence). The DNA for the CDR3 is TGTGCCAGCATCCAGCCCCCTAGCGAACACACCGGGGAGCTGTTTTTT. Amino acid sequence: CASIQPPSEHTGELFF. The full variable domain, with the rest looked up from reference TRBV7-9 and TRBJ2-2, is DTGVSQNPRHKITKRGQNVTFRCDPISEHNRLYWYRQTLGQGPEFLTYFQNEAQLEKSRLLSDRFSAERPKGSFSTLEIQRTEQGDSAMYLCASIQPPSEHTGELFFGEGSRLTVL.

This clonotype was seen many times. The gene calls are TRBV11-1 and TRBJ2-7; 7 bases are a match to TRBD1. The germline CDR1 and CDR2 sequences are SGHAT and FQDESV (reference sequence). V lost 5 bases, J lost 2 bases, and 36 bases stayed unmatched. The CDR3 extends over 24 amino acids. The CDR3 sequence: CASSPSNPGVETTEGGRGTYEQYF. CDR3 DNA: TGTGCCAGCAGCCCATCAAATCCTGGGGTGGAGACGACCGAAGGGGGCAGAGGAACCTACGAGCAGTACTTC.

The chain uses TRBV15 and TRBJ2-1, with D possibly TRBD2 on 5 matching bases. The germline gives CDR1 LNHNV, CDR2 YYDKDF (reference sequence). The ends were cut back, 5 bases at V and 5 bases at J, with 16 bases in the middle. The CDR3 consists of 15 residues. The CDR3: CATSRGREGHNEQFF. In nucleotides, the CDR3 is TGTGCCACCAGCCGAGGCCGGGAAGGACACAATGAGCAGTTCTTC.

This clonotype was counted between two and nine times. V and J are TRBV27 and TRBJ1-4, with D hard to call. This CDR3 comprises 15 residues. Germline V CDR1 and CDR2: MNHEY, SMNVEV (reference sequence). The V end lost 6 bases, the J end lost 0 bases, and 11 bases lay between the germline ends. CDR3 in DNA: TGTGCCAGCAGCCCAAACGGTGCAACTAATGAAAAACTGTTTTTT. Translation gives CASSPNGATNEKLFF.